Reported below is one TCR beta chain. Original analysis: Reference gene primer amplification yielded estimated nucleated cell counts. Assay used: immunoSEQ multiplex PCR; TCRdb lists only in-frame clones, some missing. V and J calls plus clone size are reproduced from that table; the DNA served to infer D and trimming. The table shows 390,000 or so clones, with around 87% occurring only once. This sample is drawn from a study of blood T cell repertoires in COVID-19. Study-level background: The United States, Italy and Spain provided the acute and convalescent COVID-19 samples. The cDNA or gDNA used as material had been derived from T cells, B-cell-depleted T cells, or PBMCs.

J was trimmed by 3 bases and V by 3 bases; bases with no gene match: 5. The CDR3 runs to 15 residues. The V gene's germline CDR1 is MGHRA and CDR2 YSYEKL. The V and J genes are TRBV4-1 and TRBJ1-1, with TRBD1 matching 9 bases. The receptor comes from a woman aged 25 to 39 with COVID-19, enrolled during active disease. Specimen: peripheral blood. The CDR3 DNA follows: TGCGCCAGCAGCCAGTATGGGACAGGGCACACTGAAGCTTTCTTT. As protein: CASSQYGTGHTEAFF.